This TCR beta chain comes out of a study of molecular identifiers for immune sequencing clone quantification. Findings and caveats of the study: Jurkat TCR RNA spiked in from one cell could reportedly be detected among 1.1 million or so naive cells.

In regard to this clonotype: No antigen is known for it.

With listed TCR primers and previously described methods, bulk TCR libraries were prepared. Via MiXCR, TCRdb re-called the PCR reads, giving one row per CDR3 protein. The sample lists about 510,000 distinct CDR3 sequences; 20% to 25% were seen once. Germline V CDR1 and CDR2: PRHDT, FYEKMQ (reference sequence). Unmatched junction bases numbered 4, after V lost 4 bases and J lost 3 bases. The CDR3 is made up of 14 amino acids. Sequencing was done on a sample of naive CD8+ T cells from blood, with Jurkat cell RNA spiked in. Documented subset: FACS-sorted CD8+CD4-CCR7+CD45RA+ naive T cells. The TCR originated in a human donor in good health. Some libraries in this study had Jurkat cell RNA spiked in. The chain combines TRBV13 with TRBJ2-7, with 9 bases fitting TRBD2. CDR3 coding DNA: TGTGCCAGCAGCTCCGGGACTAGCTTCTACGAGCAGTACTTC. It encodes CASSSGTSFYEQYF.